One sample yielded the 14 T cell receptor beta chains listed below, sequenced in a study of immune evolution from preneoplasia to lung adenocarcinoma. TCRdb's copy holds only in-frame clones and misses some; the assay was immunoSEQ multiplex PCR. The sample shows 12,000 to 15,000 clones, 81% of them seen only once. The sequenced sample consisted of FFPE minimally invasive lung adenocarcinoma tissue. The receptors stem from a person aged 60-80 years with lung adenocarcinoma.

The J gene is TRBJ1-5, the V gene TRBV7-9; D is unclear. CDR3 length: 13 amino acids. Trimming left V 2 bases short and J 4 bases short, with 6 bases between. CDR1 is SEHNR and CDR2 is FQNEAQ in the germline V gene (reference sequence). Written as DNA, the CDR3 is TGTGCCAGCAGCTTACGGCAGAATCAGCCCCAGCATTTT. As protein: CASSLRQNQPQHF.

V gene TRBV6-1 combines with J gene TRBJ2-3; TRBD2 matches 11 bases. CDR3 length: 16 amino acids. With 4 bases clipped from V and 4 bases from J, the junction kept 7 bases outside the gene matches. Germline CDR1 and CDR2: MNHNS and SASEGT. CDR3 sequence reads: CASSVPTSGSADTQYF. CDR3 nucleotide sequence: TGTGCCAGCAGTGTCCCTACTAGCGGGAGCGCAGATACGCAGTATTTT.

J is TRBJ1-1 and V is TRBV28; TRBD1 aligns across 10 bases. The V gene's germline CDR1 is MDHEN and CDR2 SYDVKM. With V trimmed by 4 bases and J by 6 bases, 5 bases remained unmatched. CDR3 size: 14 residues. CDR3 in DNA: TGTGCCAGCAGTTCGACAGGGGGCTTCGCTGAAGCTTTCTTT. Translation gives CASSSTGGFAEAFF.

The chain carries TRBV30 and TRBJ1-1; a weak D match, TRBD1 (6 bases). The CDR3 consists of 13 residues. The V gene lost 2 bases and the J gene lost 4 bases, with 11 bases spanning the gap. Germline assignment: CDR1 GTSNPN and CDR2 SVGIG (reference sequence). The DNA of the CDR3 is TGTGCCTGGAGTTTGGGGGCGGGCACTGAAGCTTTCTTT. As protein: CAWSLGAGTEAFF.

The chain uses TRBV19 and TRBJ1-1, with D hard to call. The V gene lost 7 bases and the J gene lost 7 bases, with 22 bases spanning the gap. CDR3 length: 15 amino acids. CDR1 is LNHDA and CDR2 is SQIVND in the germline V gene (reference sequence). CDR3 amino acids: CASNPARAGVGEAFF. CDR3 DNA: TGTGCCAGTAACCCCGCCCGCGCTGGGGTCGGTGAAGCTTTCTTT.

The chain combines TRBV11-3 with TRBJ2-1; a weak D match, TRBD2 (6 bases). This CDR3 spans 15 amino acids. V was shortened by 3 bases and J by 0 bases, with 9 bases between the two germline ends. Germline-derived CDR1 and CDR2 are SGHNT and YENEEA. CDR3 DNA sequence: TGTGCCAGCAGCTTGGCGGGGAGCTCCTACAATGAGCAGTTCTTC. Translated: CASSLAGSSYNEQFF.

The chain employs TRBV5-1 and TRBJ2-5; perhaps D is TRBD1 or TRBD2 (6 bases each). CDR1 is SGHRS, CDR2 YFSETQ, per germline. The CDR3 covers 15 residues. Trimming removed 5 bases from V and 2 bases from J, with 16 bases in between. The DNA of the CDR3 is TGCGCCAGCAGACCTGTTGGGGGGCCTCAAGAGACCCAGTACTTC. It specifies CASRPVGGPQETQYF.

The chain joins TRBV5-8 to TRBJ2-1, with TRBD2 matching over 8 bases. The V and J ends lost 0 bases and 2 bases, in that order; junction bases with no gene match: 4. The CDR3 has 16 amino acids. The germline V gene encodes CDR1 SGHTS and CDR2 YDEGEE. The chain's CDR3 is CASSLVRAGAYNEQFF. The CDR3 DNA is TGTGCCAGCAGCTTGGTGCGAGCGGGGGCCTACAATGAGCAGTTCTTC.

The chain's CDR3 is CASSSDRDTEAFF. In nucleotides, the CDR3 is TGTGCCAGCAGCTCGGACAGGGACACTGAAGCTTTCTTT. V gene TRBV7-3 combines with J gene TRBJ1-1; the match to TRBD1 covers 8 bases. The junction had 1 base not matched to a gene; V was cut back by 4 bases and J by 3 bases. Germline CDR1 SGHTA, CDR2 FQGTGA. The CDR3 totals 13 residues.

This rearrangement joins TRBV7-2 to TRBJ2-7; D is possibly TRBD1 or TRBD2 (5 bases each). The CDR3 consists of 16 residues. V lost 4 bases, J lost 3 bases, and 19 bases lay in between. The germline V gene has CDR1 SGHTA and CDR2 FQGNSA. CDR3 amino acids: CASSSLMTGRLYEQYF. The CDR3 bases are TGTGCCAGCAGCTCCCTAATGACGGGACGCCTCTACGAGCAGTACTTC.

This clone occurred once. The rearrangement links TRBV27 to TRBJ2-7; D is ambiguous. Trimming shortened V by 0 bases and J by 2 bases, and 5 bases separated the two germline ends. This CDR3 comprises 13 residues. Germline V gene lookup returns CDR1 MNHEY and CDR2 SMNVEV (reference sequence). Written as DNA, the CDR3 is TGTGCCAGCAGTTTATCTCCCCCCTACGAGCAGTACTTC. This sequence encodes CASSLSPPYEQYF.

The V and J genes are TRBV19 and TRBJ2-7; D is possibly TRBD1 or TRBD2 (6 bases each). Germline V gives CDR1 LNHDA, CDR2 SQIVND (reference sequence). The V gene lost 2 bases and the J gene lost 4 bases, with 9 bases spanning the gap. This CDR3 spans 13 amino acids. CDR3 in amino acids: CASSIRRGYEQYF. The CDR3 nucleotides are TGTGCCAGTAGTATACGGAGGGGGTACGAGCAGTACTTC.

This clone is medium-sized within its sample. V is TRBV7-3 and J is TRBJ2-5; 8 bases fit TRBD1. V shed 5 bases, J shed 5 bases, and the junction held 4 bases outside the gene matches. The CDR3 is 13 residues long. Per germline, CDR1 SGHTA and CDR2 FQGTGA. CDR3 DNA sequence: TGTGCCAGCAGCCAGGGGGCCTGGGAGACCCAGTACTTC. Translated: CASSQGAWETQYF.

The V and J genes are TRBV19 and TRBJ1-1; maybe TRBD1 (6 bases). Trimming removed 8 bases from V and 8 bases from J, with 21 bases in between. The CDR3 spans 14 residues. Germline V CDR1 and CDR2: LNHDA, SQIVND (reference sequence). Here the CDR3 reads CASYDRRLGFEAFF. CDR3 bases: TGTGCCAGTTACGACAGGCGACTGGGATTCGAAGCTTTCTTT. The whole variable domain, filled in from reference TRBV19 and TRBJ1-1, reads DGGITQSPKYLFRKEGQNVTLSCEQNLNHDAMYWYRQDPGQGLRLIYYSQIVNDFQKGDIAEGYSVSREKKESFPLTVTSAQKNPTAFYLCASYDRRLGFEAFFGQGTRLTVV.